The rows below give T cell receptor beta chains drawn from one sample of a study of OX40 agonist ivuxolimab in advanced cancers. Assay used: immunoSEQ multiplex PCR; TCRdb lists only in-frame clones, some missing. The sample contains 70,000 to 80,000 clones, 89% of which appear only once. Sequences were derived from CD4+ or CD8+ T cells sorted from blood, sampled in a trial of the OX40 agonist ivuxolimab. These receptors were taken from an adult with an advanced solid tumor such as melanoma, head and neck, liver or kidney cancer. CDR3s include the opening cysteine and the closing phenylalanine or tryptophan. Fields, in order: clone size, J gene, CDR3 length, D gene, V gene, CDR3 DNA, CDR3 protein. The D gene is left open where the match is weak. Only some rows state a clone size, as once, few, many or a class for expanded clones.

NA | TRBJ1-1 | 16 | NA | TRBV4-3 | TGCGCCAGCAGCCAAGATGGTGGCAATAGGAACACTGAAGCTTTCTTT | CASSQDGGNRNTEAFF
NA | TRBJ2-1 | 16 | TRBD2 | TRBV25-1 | TGTGCCAGCAGTGAAATTCGTGGACTAGGTTACAATGAGCAGTTCTTC | CASSEIRGLGYNEQFF
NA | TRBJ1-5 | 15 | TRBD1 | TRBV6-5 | TGTGCCAGCAGTCCCGGGACAGGGGTCAATCAGCCCCAGCATTTT | CASSPGTGVNQPQHF
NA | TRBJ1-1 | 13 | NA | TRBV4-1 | TGCGCCAGCAGCCAAGATACGGGACGGGGAGCTTTCTTT | CASSQDTGRGAFF
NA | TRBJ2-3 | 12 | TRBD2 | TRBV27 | TGTGCCAGCACCGATGCGGGAGGTACGCAGTATTTT | CASTDAGGTQYF
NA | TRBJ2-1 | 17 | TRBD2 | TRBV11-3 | TGTGCCAGCAGCTACTCTTGGCGCGGGAGTCTCTACAATGAGCAGTTCTTC | CASSYSWRGSLYNEQFF
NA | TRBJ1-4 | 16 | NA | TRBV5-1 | TGCGCCAGCAGCCGAAAAGGCAGGGGTACTAATGAAAAACTGTTTTTT | CASSRKGRGTNEKLFF
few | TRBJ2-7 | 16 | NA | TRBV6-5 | TGTGCCAGCAGTTACCGCGGTCCTAATGAGGCCTACGAGCAGTACTTC | CASSYRGPNEAYEQYF
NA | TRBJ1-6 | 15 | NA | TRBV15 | TGTGCCACCAGCAGCAGGGGCACTTATAATTCACCCCTCCACTTT | CATSSRGTYNSPLHF
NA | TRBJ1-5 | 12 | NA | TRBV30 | TGTGCCTGGAGTGGGACAGATCAGCCCCAGCATTTT | CAWSGTDQPQHF
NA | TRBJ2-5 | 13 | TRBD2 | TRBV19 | TGTGCCAGTAGTCTCGGGGGGACAGAGACCCAGTACTTC | CASSLGGTETQYF
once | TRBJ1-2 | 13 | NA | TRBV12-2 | TGTGCAAGTCGTTTCGCGACAGGGGGTGGCTACACCTTC | CASRFATGGGYTF
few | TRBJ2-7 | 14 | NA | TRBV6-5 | TGTGCCAGCAGTTATTACTCAGGGTCCTACGAGCAGTACTTC | CASSYYSGSYEQYF
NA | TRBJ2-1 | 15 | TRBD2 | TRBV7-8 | TGTGCCAGCAGCTTAGTCGTGACTAGCGTTCATGAGCAGTTCTTC | CASSLVVTSVHEQFF
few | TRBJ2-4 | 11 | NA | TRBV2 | TGTGCCAGTTCCGCCAAAAACATTCAGTACTTC | CASSAKNIQYF
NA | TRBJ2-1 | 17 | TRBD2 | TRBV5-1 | TGCGCCAGCAGCTTGATTCCCGCTAGCGGCCTCTACAATGAGCAGTTCTTC | CASSLIPASGLYNEQFF
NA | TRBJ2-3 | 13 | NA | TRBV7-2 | TGTGCCAGCAGTGTGGCCTTGACAGATACGCAGTATTTT | CASSVALTDTQYF
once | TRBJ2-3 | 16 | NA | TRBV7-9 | TGTGCCAGCAGCTTAATCGCGGGGCCTAGCACAGATACGCAGTATTTT | CASSLIAGPSTDTQYF
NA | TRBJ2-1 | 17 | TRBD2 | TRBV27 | TGTGCCAGCAGTTTCGAGGCTAGCGGGAGTTCCTACAATGAGCAGTTCTTC | CASSFEASGSSYNEQFF
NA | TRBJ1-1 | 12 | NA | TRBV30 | TGTGCCTGGAGTCCAGGGAACACTGAAGCTTTCTTT | CAWSPGNTEAFF
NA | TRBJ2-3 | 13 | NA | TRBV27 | TGTGCCAGCAGCTTACGCCAGCAATTGACGCAGTATTTT | CASSLRQQLTQYF
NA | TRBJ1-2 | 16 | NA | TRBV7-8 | TGTGCCAGCAGCTTAGGGATGAGGGGGGGCGACTATGGCTACACCTTC | CASSLGMRGGDYGYTF
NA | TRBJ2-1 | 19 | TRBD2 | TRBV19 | TGTGCCAGTAGTATGTACGACTCCGGACTAGCGGGAGTATTGAATGAGCAGTTCTTC | CASSMYDSGLAGVLNEQFF
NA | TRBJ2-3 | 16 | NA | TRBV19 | TGTGCCAGTAGTATAGATCACCCCGGGGGCGAAGATACGCAGTATTTT | CASSIDHPGGEDTQYF
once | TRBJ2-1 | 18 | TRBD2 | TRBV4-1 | TGCGCCAGCAGCCAAGTTGATATGGGACTAGCGGGAGGCAATGAGCAGTTCTTC | CASSQVDMGLAGGNEQFF
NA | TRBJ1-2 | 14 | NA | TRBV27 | TGTGCCAGCCGACCAGACGGATCTAACTATGGCTACACCTTC | CASRPDGSNYGYTF
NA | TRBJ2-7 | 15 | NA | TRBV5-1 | TGCGCCAGCAGCATAGGCGGGATGCTCACCTACGAGCAGTACTTC | CASSIGGMLTYEQYF
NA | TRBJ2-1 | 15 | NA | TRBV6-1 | TGTGCCAGCCCCGGGGGCAGGGCTGGTGGGAATGAGCAGTTCTTC | CASPGGRAGGNEQFF
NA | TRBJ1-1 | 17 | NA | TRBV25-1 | TGTGCCAGCAGTGAATATGGCGGGGGTGGCCGAGACACTGAAGCTTTCTTT | CASSEYGGGGRDTEAFF
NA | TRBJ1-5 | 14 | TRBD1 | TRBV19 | TGTGCCAGTCTCTCTCCGACAGGGGCTCAGCCCCAGCATTTT | CASLSPTGAQPQHF
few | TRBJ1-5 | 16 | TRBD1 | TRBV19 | TGTGCCAGTAGTATCTACCGGGGACAGGGCTACCAGCCCCAGCATTTT | CASSIYRGQGYQPQHF
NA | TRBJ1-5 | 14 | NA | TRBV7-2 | TGTGCCAGCAGCGTCGGGACACGCAATCAGCCCCAGCATTTT | CASSVGTRNQPQHF
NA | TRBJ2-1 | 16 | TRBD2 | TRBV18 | TGTGCCAGCTCACCAGTGGGAGGGAGCTCCTACAATGAGCAGTTCTTC | CASSPVGGSSYNEQFF
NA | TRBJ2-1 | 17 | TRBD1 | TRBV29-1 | TGCAGCGTGGGTGGGACAGGGTCTGGGGGCCTACATTCTGAGCAGTTCTTC | CSVGGTGSGGLHSEQFF
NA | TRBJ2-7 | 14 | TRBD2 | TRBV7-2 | TGTGCCAGCAGCCAGCCTAGCGGGGCCTACGAGCAGTACTTC | CASSQPSGAYEQYF
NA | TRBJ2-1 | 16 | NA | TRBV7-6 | TGTGCCAGCAGCTTACAAGGCAGAGAGTCCTACAATGAGCAGTTCTTC | CASSLQGRESYNEQFF
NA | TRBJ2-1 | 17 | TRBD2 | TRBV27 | TGTGCCAGCATTCGAACTAGCGGGAGGCAAGGATACAATGAGCAGTTCTTC | CASIRTSGRQGYNEQFF
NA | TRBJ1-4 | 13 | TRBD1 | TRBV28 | TGTGCCCCGAGGGGGCAGCGTAATGAAAAACTGTTTTTT | CAPRGQRNEKLFF
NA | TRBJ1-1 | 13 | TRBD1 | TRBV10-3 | TGTGCCATCAGGGGGGACAGGGTGACTGAAGCTTTCTTT | CAIRGDRVTEAFF
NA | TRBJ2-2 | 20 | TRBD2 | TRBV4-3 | TGCGCCAGCAGCCAAGAGCGGCTAGCGGGTCGGATTAGTTTCTCCGGGGAGCTGTTTTTT | CASSQERLAGRISFSGELFF
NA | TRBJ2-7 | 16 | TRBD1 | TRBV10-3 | TGTGCCATCAGTGGGGCCGGGACAGGGGTCACCTACGAGCAGTACTTC | CAISGAGTGVTYEQYF